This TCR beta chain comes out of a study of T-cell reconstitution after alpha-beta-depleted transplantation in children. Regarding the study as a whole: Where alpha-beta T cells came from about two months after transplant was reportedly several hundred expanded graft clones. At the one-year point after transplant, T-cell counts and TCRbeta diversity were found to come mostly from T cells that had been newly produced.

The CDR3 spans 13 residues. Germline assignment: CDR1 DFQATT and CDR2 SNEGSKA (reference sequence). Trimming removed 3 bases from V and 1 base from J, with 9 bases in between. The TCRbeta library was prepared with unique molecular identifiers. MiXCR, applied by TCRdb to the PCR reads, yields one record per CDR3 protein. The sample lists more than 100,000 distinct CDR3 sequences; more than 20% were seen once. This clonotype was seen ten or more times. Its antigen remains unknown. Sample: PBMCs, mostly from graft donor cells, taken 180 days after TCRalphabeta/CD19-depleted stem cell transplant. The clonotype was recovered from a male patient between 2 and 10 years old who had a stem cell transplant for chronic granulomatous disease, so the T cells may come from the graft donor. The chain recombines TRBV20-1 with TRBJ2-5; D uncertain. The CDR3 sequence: CSASSATQETQYF. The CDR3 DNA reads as TGCAGTGCTAGCTCGGCTACCCAAGAGACCCAGTACTTC.